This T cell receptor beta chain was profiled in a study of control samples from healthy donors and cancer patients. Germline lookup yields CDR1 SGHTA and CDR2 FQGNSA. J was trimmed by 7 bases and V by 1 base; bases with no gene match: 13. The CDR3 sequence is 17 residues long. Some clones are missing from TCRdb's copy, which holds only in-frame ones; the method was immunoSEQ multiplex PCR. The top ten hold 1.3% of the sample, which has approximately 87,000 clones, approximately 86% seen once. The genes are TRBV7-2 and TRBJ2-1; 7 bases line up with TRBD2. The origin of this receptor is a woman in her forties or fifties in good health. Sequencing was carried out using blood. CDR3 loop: CASSLVSSAGVGNEQFF. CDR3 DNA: TGTGCCAGCAGCTTAGTATCATCGGCGGGAGTGGGGAATGAGCAGTTCTTC.